This TCR beta chain appears in the sequencing data of a study of blood T cell repertoires in COVID-19. Recovered status in Cohort 3 required two negative PCRs, clearance, or symptom resolution. This clone appeared a single time. Authors' analysis steps: Amplification from reference gene primers served as the basis for estimated nucleated cell counts. Repertoires were generated with immunoSEQ multiplex PCR, while TCRdb's copy carries only in-frame clones and drops some. The D gene and trimming were derived from the DNA, and the V and J assignments and clone size from that table. The sample carries about 180,000 clones, around 83% recorded once. This receptor was identified in a man aged 35 to 55 who had recovered from COVID-19. The sequencing sample was made of PBMCs or T cells enriched from blood (not recorded which).

The CDR3 sequence is CASSLGQGTFF. The CDR3 nucleotides read TGTGCCAGCAGCTTGGGACAGGGAACTTTCTTT. V usage is TRBV5-4 and J usage is TRBJ1-1; 7 bases line up with TRBD1. There are 11 residues in the CDR3. V trimming: 0 bases; J trimming: 12 bases; junction bases outside the gene matches: 2. CDR1 and CDR2 from the germline V gene are SGHNT and YYREEE (reference sequence). The full variable domain, with the rest looked up from reference TRBV5-4 and TRBJ1-1, is ETGVTQSPTHLIKTRGQQVTLRCSSQSGHNTVSWYQQALGQGPQFIFQYYREEENGRGNFPPRFSGLQFPNYSSELNVNALELDDSALYLCASSLGQGTFFGQGTRLTVV.